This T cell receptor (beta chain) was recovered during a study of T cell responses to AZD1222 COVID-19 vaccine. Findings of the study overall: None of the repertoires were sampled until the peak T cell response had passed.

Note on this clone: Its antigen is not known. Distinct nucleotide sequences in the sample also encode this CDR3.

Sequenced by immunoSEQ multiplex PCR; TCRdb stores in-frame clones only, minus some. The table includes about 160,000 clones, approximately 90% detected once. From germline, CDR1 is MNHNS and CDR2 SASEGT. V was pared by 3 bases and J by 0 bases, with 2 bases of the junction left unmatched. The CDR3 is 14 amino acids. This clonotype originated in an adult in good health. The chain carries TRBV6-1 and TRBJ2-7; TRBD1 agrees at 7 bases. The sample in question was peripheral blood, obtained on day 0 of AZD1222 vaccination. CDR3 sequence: CASSDRGSSYEQYF. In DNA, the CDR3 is TGTGCCAGCAGTGACAGGGGGTCCTCCTACGAGCAGTACTTC.